The present TCR beta chain was sequenced within a study of T-cell reconstitution after alpha-beta-depleted transplantation in children. This clonotype showed up just a few times. Its specificity is unknown. Findings of the study overall: Expanded clones from the graft, numbering several hundred, reportedly supplied alpha-beta T cells about two months after transplant. Day-60 TCRbeta diversity that was high in some patients was derived from surviving recipient T cells and thymic progenitors. The main origin of T-cell counts and diversity one year after transplant was newly produced T cells.

Unique molecular identifiers were built into the TCRbeta library. TCRdb processed the PCR reads anew with MiXCR; each CDR3 protein has one entry. Of more than 400,000 distinct CDR3 sequences in the sample, 43% were seen once. V dropped 4 bases and J dropped 5; count of bases not matched to a gene: 19. The CDR3 extends over 18 amino acids. The germline gives CDR1 MNHNS, CDR2 SASEGT. The source of this sequence is a girl aged 2 to 10 with aplastic anemia, due to receive a stem cell transplant. The chain employs TRBV6-1 and TRBJ1-1; 7 bases line up with TRBD1. Sequencing was performed on PBMCs, taken before TCRalphabeta/CD19-depleted stem cell transplant. Written as DNA, the CDR3 is TGTGCCAGCAGTGGGGAACAGGGGCGATCAGGCCACGAGACTGAAGCTTTCTTT. Translated: CASSGEQGRSGHETEAFF.